The TCR beta chain under discussion was sequenced for a study of cytomegalovirus exposure and HLA in healthy donors. Study-wide results and caveats: Published work reported that the classifier diagnosed cytomegalovirus status with high specificity and sensitivity. Accurate prediction of most subjects' HLA-A and HLA-B alleles from TCR beta sequences was reported.

Trimming removed 1 base from V and 1 base from J, with 14 bases in between. The germline gives CDR1 SGHTA, CDR2 FQGNSA. The CDR3 is 17 amino acids. These donors, healthy bone marrow donors, were studied. Comment on this clone: Its antigen is not identified.

PCR employed 60 Vbeta and 13 Jbeta primers. Original data processing: An analysis performed later counted around 86 million unique TCR beta chains (roughly 10 million of them shared). Measured with immunoSEQ multiplex PCR; TCRdb has only the in-frame clones, and not every one. V and J calls and clone size are copied from that table; D and trimming were computed from the DNA. The sample has approximately 180,000 clones, 12% seen once. Input material: PBMCs. The gene calls are TRBV7-2 and TRBJ1-3; weak D call: TRBD1 (5 bases). The receptor's source is a man aged 50 to 60 in good health and CMV-seropositive. The CDR3 loop reads CASSLVWRGSSGNTIYF. CDR3 DNA sequence: TGTGCCAGCAGCTTAGTTTGGAGGGGCTCTTCTGGAAACACCATATATTTT.